This entry concerns a single TCR beta chain. Its antigen is not known. The DNA ends 3 residues before the CDR3 does, and the rest of the CDR3 is filled in from the germline J gene. This specimen belongs to a study of T cells in women clearing cervical HPV infection. Findings and caveats of the study: TRBV6-7 abundance was lower in cases than controls (around 0.1% versus 0.15%).

V was clipped by 2 bases and J by 2 bases, with 9 bases between them. This CDR3 is 14 amino acids long. CDR1 and CDR2 (germline): SNHLY, FYNNEI. Data came from immunoSEQ multiplex PCR; TCRdb stores just in-frame clones and leaves some out. The repertoire shows about 48,000 clones; the top ten hold about 1.5%. This TCR derives from a woman aged 18-70 years with a cervical HPV16 infection that either progressed to CIN3+ or cleared (not recorded which). The specimen sequenced was blood buffy coat. The chain uses TRBV2 and TRBJ1-2; the D gene is possibly TRBD1 (5 bases). CDR3 in amino acids: CASSEFGANYGYTF. CDR3 DNA, as far as it was read: TGTGCCAGCAGTGAATTTGGGGCGAACTATGGC. The full variable domain, rest sourced from reference TRBV2 and TRBJ1-2, is EPEVTQTPSHQVTQMGQEVILRCVPISNHLYFYWYRQILGQKVEFLVSFYNNEISEKSEIFDDQFSVERPDGSNFTLKIRSTKLEDSAMYFCASSEFGANYGYTFGSGTRLTVV.